This T cell receptor (beta chain) came from a study of blood T cell repertoires in COVID-19. Study in general: Samples taken during acute and convalescent COVID-19 were collected in the United States, Italy and Spain. The analysed material was cDNA or gDNA that came from T cells, B-cell-depleted T cells, or PBMCs.

This clone was recorded a few times. The data were produced by immunoSEQ multiplex PCR, yet TCRdb's version contains in-frame clones alone and is incomplete. The sample lists approximately 250,000 clones, approximately 80% occurring once. The sample comprised peripheral blood. This TCR was recovered from a woman in her sixties or seventies with active or convalescent COVID-19.

The DNA for the CDR3 is TGTGCCAGCAGGGAGAGACAGCACCAAGAGACCCAGTACTTC. Protein product: CASRERQHQETQYF. The V gene is TRBV6-6, the J gene TRBJ2-5; possibly TRBD1 for D (5 bases). The CDR3 totals 14 residues. Trimming shortened V by 6 bases and J by 0 bases, and 11 bases separated the two germline ends. Per germline, CDR1 MNHNY and CDR2 SVGAGI (reference sequence).